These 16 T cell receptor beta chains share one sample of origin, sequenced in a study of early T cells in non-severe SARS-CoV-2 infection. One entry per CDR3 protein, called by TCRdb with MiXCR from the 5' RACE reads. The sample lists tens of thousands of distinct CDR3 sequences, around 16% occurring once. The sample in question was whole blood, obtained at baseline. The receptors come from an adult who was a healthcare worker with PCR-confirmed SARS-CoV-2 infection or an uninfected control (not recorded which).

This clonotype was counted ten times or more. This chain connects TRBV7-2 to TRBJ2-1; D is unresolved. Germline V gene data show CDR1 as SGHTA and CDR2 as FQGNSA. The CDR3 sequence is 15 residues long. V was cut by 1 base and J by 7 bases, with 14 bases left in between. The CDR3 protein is CASSLEMFGSNEQFF. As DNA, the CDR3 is TGTGCCAGCAGCTTAGAAATGTTCGGAAGTAATGAGCAGTTCTTC.

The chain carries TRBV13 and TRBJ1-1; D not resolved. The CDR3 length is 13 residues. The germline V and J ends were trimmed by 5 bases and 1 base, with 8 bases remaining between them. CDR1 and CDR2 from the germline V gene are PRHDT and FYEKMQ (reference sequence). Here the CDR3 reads CASSRRRNTEAFF. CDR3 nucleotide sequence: TGTGCCAGCAGCAGACGTAGGAACACTGAAGCTTTCTTT.

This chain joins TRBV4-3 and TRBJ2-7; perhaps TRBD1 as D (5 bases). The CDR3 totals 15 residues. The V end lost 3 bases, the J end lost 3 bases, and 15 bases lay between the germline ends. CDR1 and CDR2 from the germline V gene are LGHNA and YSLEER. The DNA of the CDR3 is TGCGCCAGCAGCCATACGACAGATCCAGTCTACGAGCAGTACTTC. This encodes CASSHTTDPVYEQYF.

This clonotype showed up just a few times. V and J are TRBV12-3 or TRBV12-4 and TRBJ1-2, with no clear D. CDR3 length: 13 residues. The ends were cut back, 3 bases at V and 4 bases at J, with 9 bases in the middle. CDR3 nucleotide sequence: TGTGCCAGCAGTTTTGGGAACCTCTATGGCTACACCTTC. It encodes CASSFGNLYGYTF.

The CDR3 nucleotides are TGTGCCAGCAGCCAAGGCAGGGAGCAGTTCTTC. This codes for CASSQGREQFF. The chain employs TRBV3-1 and TRBJ2-1; D uncertain. Trimming removed 1 base at V and 10 bases at J, with 5 bases between. Germline CDR1 LGHDT, CDR2 YNNKEL (reference sequence). The CDR3 is 11 residues long.

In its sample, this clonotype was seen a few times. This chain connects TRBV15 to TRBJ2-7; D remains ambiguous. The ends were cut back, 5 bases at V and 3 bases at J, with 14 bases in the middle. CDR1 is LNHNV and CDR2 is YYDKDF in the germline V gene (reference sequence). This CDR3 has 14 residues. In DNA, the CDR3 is TGTGCCACCAGCCCCCGGACCCCGTACTACGAGCAGTACTTC. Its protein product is CATSPRTPYYEQYF.

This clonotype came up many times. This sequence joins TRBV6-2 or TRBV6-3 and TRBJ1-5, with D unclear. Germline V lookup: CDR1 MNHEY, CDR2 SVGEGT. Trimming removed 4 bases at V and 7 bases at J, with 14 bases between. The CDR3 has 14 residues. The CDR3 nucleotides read TGTGCCAGCAGTTCCGTGGCGGGTGTCCAGCCCCAGCATTTT. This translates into CASSSVAGVQPQHF.

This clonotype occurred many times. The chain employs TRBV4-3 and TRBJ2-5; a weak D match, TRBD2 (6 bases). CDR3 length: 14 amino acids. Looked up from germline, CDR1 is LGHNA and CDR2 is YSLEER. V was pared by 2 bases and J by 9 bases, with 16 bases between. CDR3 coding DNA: TGCGCCAGCAGCCAATTTCCGGGAGCCCGGGCCCAGTACTTC. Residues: CASSQFPGARAQYF.

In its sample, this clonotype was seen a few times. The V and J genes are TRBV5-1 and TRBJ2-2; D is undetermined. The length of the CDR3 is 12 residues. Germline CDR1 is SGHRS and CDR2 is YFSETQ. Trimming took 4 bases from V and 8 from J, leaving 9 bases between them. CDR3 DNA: TGCGCCAGCAGCCCGGAGATGGGGGAGCTGTTTTTT. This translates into CASSPEMGELFF.

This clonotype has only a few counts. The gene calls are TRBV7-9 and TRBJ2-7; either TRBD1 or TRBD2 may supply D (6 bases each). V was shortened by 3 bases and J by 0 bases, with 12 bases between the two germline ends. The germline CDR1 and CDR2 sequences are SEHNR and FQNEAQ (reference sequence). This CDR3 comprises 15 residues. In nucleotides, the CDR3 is TGTGCCAGCAGCTTCGGTAGGGGGGTCTCCTACGAGCAGTACTTC. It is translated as CASSFGRGVSYEQYF.

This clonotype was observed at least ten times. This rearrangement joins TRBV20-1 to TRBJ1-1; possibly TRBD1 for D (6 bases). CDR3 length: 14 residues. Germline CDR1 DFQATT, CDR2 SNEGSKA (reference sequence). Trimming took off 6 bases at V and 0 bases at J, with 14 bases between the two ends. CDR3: CSAMGDRMNTEAFF. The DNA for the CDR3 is TGCAGTGCAATGGGCGACAGGATGAACACTGAAGCTTTCTTT.

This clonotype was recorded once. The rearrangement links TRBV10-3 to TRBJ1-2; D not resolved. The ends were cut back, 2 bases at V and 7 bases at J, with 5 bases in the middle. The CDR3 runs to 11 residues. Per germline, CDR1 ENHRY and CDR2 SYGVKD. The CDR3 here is CAISEGSGYTF. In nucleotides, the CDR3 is TGTGCCATCAGTGAGGGTTCTGGCTACACCTTC.

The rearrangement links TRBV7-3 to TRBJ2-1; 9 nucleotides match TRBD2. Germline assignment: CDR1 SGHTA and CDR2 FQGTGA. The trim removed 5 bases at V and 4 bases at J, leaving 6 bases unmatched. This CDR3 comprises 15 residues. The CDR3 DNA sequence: TGTGCCAGCAGCCAGAGACTAGCGGATTACAATGAGCAGTTCTTC. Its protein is CASSQRLADYNEQFF. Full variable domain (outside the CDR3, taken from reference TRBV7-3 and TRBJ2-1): GAGVSQTPSNKVTEKGKYVELRCDPISGHTALYWYRQSLGQGPEFLIYFQGTGAADDSGLPNDRFFAVRPEGSVSTLKIQRTERGDSAVYLCASSQRLADYNEQFFGPGTRLTVL.

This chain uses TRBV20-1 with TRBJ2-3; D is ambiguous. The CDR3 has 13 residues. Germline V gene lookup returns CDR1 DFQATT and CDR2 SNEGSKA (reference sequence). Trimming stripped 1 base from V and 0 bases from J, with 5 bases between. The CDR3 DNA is TGCAGTGCTAGAGGTATAAGCACAGATACGCAGTATTTT. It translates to CSARGISTDTQYF.

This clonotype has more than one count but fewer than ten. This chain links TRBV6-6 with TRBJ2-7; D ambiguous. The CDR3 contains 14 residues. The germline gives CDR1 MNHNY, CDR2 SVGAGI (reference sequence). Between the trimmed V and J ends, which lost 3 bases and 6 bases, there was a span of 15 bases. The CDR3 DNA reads TGTGCCAGCAGTTATCAGGTAGAAATGAGCGAGCAGTACTTC. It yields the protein CASSYQVEMSEQYF.

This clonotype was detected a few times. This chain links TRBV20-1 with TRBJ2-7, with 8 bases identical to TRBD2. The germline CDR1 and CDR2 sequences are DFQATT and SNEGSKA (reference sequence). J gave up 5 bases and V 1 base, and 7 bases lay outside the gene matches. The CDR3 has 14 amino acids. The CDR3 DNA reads TGCAGTGCTAGAGGGCAGCGGGAGCACAACGAGCAGTACTTC. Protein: CSARGQREHNEQYF.